Shown below are 7 T cell receptor beta chains from a single sample sequenced in a study of OX40 agonist ivuxolimab in advanced cancers. Assay: immunoSEQ multiplex PCR; the TCRdb copy retains only in-frame clones and omits some. This sample yields about 70,000 clones, of which about nine tenths are seen a single time; around 1.1% belongs to the top ten. The material sequenced was CD4+ or CD8+ T cells sorted from blood, taken in a trial of the OX40 agonist ivuxolimab. These receptors all stem from an adult with an advanced solid tumor such as melanoma, head and neck, liver or kidney cancer.

The genes are TRBV18 and TRBJ1-5, with 9 positions matching TRBD1. The CDR3 runs 15 residues. Germline trimming cut 2 bases from V and 5 bases from J; bases unmatched to any gene: 4. Per the germline V gene, CDR1 is KGHSH and CDR2 is LQKENI. The CDR3, as DNA: TGTGCCAGCTCACCAAGGACAGGGGCCGATCAGCCCCAGCATTTT. Translating it yields CASSPRTGADQPQHF.

This chain joins TRBV29-1 and TRBJ1-1; D unclear. Germline V gene lookup returns CDR1 SQVTM and CDR2 ANQGSEA. The germline V and J ends were trimmed by 7 bases and 3 bases, with 15 bases remaining between them. The CDR3 extends over 13 amino acids. The chain's CDR3 is CSARLGPDTEAFF. CDR3 nucleotides: TGCAGCGCCAGACTCGGACCGGACACTGAAGCTTTCTTT.

The V and J genes are TRBV12-2 and TRBJ1-2; the DNA was not used to check the table's D call, TRBD1. TRBV12-2 is a pseudogene. The CDR3 consists of 16 residues. CDR3 nucleotide sequence: TGTGCAAGTCGCTTATGGCAATTTACCATGGACTATGGCTACACCTTC. It yields the protein CASRLWQFTMDYGYTF.

The CDR3 bases are TGTGCCAGCAGTTACAAGGGAGGGGGATATGGCTACACCTTC. It yields the protein CASSYKGGGYGYTF. The rearrangement links TRBV6-5 to TRBJ1-2, with D possibly matching TRBD1 (6 bases). The V gene lost 2 bases and the J gene lost 5 bases, with 12 bases spanning the gap. Looked up from germline, CDR1 is MNHEY and CDR2 is SVGAGI. The CDR3 totals 14 residues.

This sequence joins TRBV12-2 and TRBJ1-5; TRBD1 is taken as the D call from the table, unchecked against the DNA. TRBV12-2 is a pseudogene. This CDR3 has 15 residues. The CDR3: CASRYGQKIYQPQHF. In DNA, the CDR3 is TGTGCAAGTCGCTACGGACAGAAAATATATCAGCCCCAGCATTTT.

This rearrangement joins TRBV4-1 to TRBJ2-1; 7 bases map to TRBD2. The CDR3 is 15 residues long. V lost 0 bases, J lost 2 bases, and 1 base stayed unmatched. CDR1 is MGHRA and CDR2 is YSYEKL in the germline V gene. The CDR3 nucleotides read TGCGCCAGCAGCCAAGAGGGGGGGGCCTACAATGAGCAGTTCTTC. Its protein is CASSQEGGAYNEQFF.

This chain connects TRBV11-3 to TRBJ1-1; no reliable D call. CDR3 length equals 13 residues. Germline lookup yields CDR1 SGHNT and CDR2 YENEEA. Deletions cut 1 base from V and 6 bases from J, with 9 bases between. Here the CDR3 reads CASSLGLDAEAFF. CDR3 in DNA: TGTGCCAGCAGCTTAGGGTTAGACGCTGAAGCTTTCTTT.